These T cell receptor beta chains were read from a single sample in a study of shared clonotypes between healthy human individuals. Assay: immunoSEQ multiplex PCR; the TCRdb copy retains only in-frame clones and omits some. Here the sample spans 850,000 to 1,200,000 clones, about 80% being singletons. The sequenced sample was memory CD4+ T cells sorted from blood. The source of these receptors is a man aged 18 to 30 in good health. The CDR3 runs from the conserved cysteine through the conserved F or W. A D gene is named only where the DNA matches it firmly. Expanded clones are given a class, and other clones once, few, many or no size at all.

j_gene: TRBJ1-2; abundance: .; v_gene: TRBV7-9; d_gene: .; CDR3aa: CASSLGVQTYGYTF; CDR3nt: TGTGCCAGCAGCTTGGGGGTGCAAACCTATGGCTACACCTTC
j_gene: TRBJ1-1; abundance: few; v_gene: TRBV7-2; d_gene: .; CDR3aa: CASSLAPLTEAFF; CDR3nt: TGTGCCAGCAGCTTAGCCCCCCTCACTGAAGCTTTCTTT
j_gene: TRBJ1-2; abundance: .; v_gene: TRBV5-6; d_gene: .; CDR3aa: CASTWVLETNYGYTF; CDR3nt: TGTGCCAGCACATGGGTTCTGGAGACTAACTATGGCTACACCTTC
j_gene: TRBJ2-6; abundance: .; v_gene: TRBV7-2; d_gene: .; CDR3aa: CASSLGALGANVLTF; CDR3nt: TGTGCCAGCAGCTTGGGGGCATTGGGGGCCAACGTCCTGACTTTC
j_gene: TRBJ2-1; abundance: few; v_gene: TRBV7-8; d_gene: .; CDR3aa: CASSSEGRDEQFF; CDR3nt: TGTGCCAGCAGCTCCGAAGGGCGGGATGAGCAGTTCTTC
j_gene: TRBJ2-7; abundance: .; v_gene: TRBV29-1; d_gene: TRBD2; CDR3aa: CSVGTSGIGEQYF; CDR3nt: TGCAGCGTGGGGACTAGCGGGATTGGAGAGCAGTACTTC
j_gene: TRBJ1-5; abundance: many; v_gene: TRBV4-3; d_gene: .; CDR3aa: CASSQGRTGVQHF; CDR3nt: TGCGCCAGCAGCCAAGGTCGCACCGGGGTGCAGCATTTT
j_gene: TRBJ1-2; abundance: .; v_gene: TRBV7-8; d_gene: .; CDR3aa: CASSAGLTNYGYTF; CDR3nt: TGTGCCAGCAGCGCTGGACTGACTAACTATGGCTACACCTTC
j_gene: TRBJ1-1; abundance: .; v_gene: TRBV5-1; d_gene: .; CDR3aa: CASSHRRSVNTEAFF; CDR3nt: TGCGCCAGCAGCCATCGACGGAGCGTGAACACTGAAGCTTTCTTT
j_gene: TRBJ2-5; abundance: .; v_gene: TRBV7-7; d_gene: .; CDR3aa: CASSLDGRAGETQYF; CDR3nt: TGTGCTAGCAGCTTAGATGGCAGGGCGGGAGAGACCCAGTACTTC
j_gene: TRBJ2-4; abundance: .; v_gene: TRBV19; d_gene: TRBD1; CDR3aa: CASRGQKNIQYF; CDR3nt: TGTGCCAGTAGGGGACAGAAAAACATTCAGTACTTC
j_gene: TRBJ1-1; abundance: once; v_gene: TRBV6-1; d_gene: .; CDR3aa: CASSEWGIAEAFF; CDR3nt: TGTGCCAGCAGTGAATGGGGGATCGCTGAAGCTTTCTTT
j_gene: TRBJ1-4; abundance: .; v_gene: TRBV7-9; d_gene: .; CDR3aa: CASSPTGHTNEKLFF; CDR3nt: TGTGCCAGCAGCCCGACGGGACACACTAATGAAAAACTGTTTTTT
j_gene: TRBJ1-3; abundance: .; v_gene: TRBV6-6; d_gene: .; CDR3aa: CASSLQGAGNTIYF; CDR3nt: TGTGCCAGCAGCCTACAGGGTGCTGGAAACACCATATATTTT
j_gene: TRBJ1-6; abundance: medium-sized; v_gene: TRBV2; d_gene: .; CDR3aa: CASRETVINSPLHF; CDR3nt: TGTGCCAGCAGGGAGACAGTGATTAATTCACCCCTCCACTTT
j_gene: TRBJ2-5; abundance: .; v_gene: TRBV30; d_gene: .; CDR3aa: CAWDRIETQYF; CDR3nt: TGTGCCTGGGACAGAATAGAGACCCAGTACTTC
j_gene: TRBJ1-3; abundance: .; v_gene: TRBV25-1; d_gene: .; CDR3aa: CASSGTASGNTIYF; CDR3nt: TGTGCCAGCAGTGGTACGGCCTCTGGAAACACCATATATTTT
j_gene: TRBJ2-5; abundance: .; v_gene: TRBV18; d_gene: .; CDR3aa: CASSPLETKETQYF; CDR3nt: TGTGCCAGCTCACCACTTGAGACAAAAGAGACCCAGTACTTC
j_gene: TRBJ2-7; abundance: once; v_gene: TRBV18; d_gene: TRBD2; CDR3aa: CASSPTGLAKVEQYF; CDR3nt: TGTGCCAGCTCACCAACGGGACTAGCGAAGGTCGAGCAGTACTTC
j_gene: TRBJ2-3; abundance: once; v_gene: TRBV10-3; d_gene: .; CDR3aa: CAISVGHTDTQYF; CDR3nt: TGTGCCATCAGCGTAGGACATACAGATACGCAGTATTTT
j_gene: TRBJ2-1; abundance: .; v_gene: TRBV30; d_gene: .; CDR3aa: CAWSPWDEEQFF; CDR3nt: TGTGCCTGGAGCCCCTGGGACGAGGAGCAGTTCTTC
j_gene: TRBJ1-5; abundance: .; v_gene: TRBV12-5; d_gene: .; CDR3aa: CASGPPASNQPQHF; CDR3nt: TGTGCTAGTGGTCCCCCCGCAAGCAATCAGCCCCAGCATTTT
j_gene: TRBJ2-5; abundance: .; v_gene: TRBV7-2; d_gene: TRBD1; CDR3aa: CASTRTGKETQYF; CDR3nt: TGTGCCAGCACCCGGACAGGAAAAGAGACCCAGTACTTC
j_gene: TRBJ1-1; abundance: few; v_gene: TRBV2; d_gene: TRBD1; CDR3aa: CASKWQGADTEAFF; CDR3nt: TGTGCCAGCAAGTGGCAGGGGGCGGACACTGAAGCTTTCTTT
j_gene: TRBJ2-5; abundance: .; v_gene: TRBV20-1; d_gene: .; CDR3aa: CSPSKQETQYF; CDR3nt: TGCAGTCCAAGCAAGCAAGAGACCCAGTACTTC
j_gene: TRBJ1-1; abundance: once; v_gene: TRBV11-2; d_gene: .; CDR3aa: CASSLGAGGAEAFF; CDR3nt: TGTGCCAGCAGCTTAGGGGCGGGGGGCGCTGAAGCTTTCTTT
j_gene: TRBJ2-4; abundance: .; v_gene: TRBV7-2; d_gene: .; CDR3aa: CASSSTGYKNIQYF; CDR3nt: TGTGCCAGCAGCTCGACAGGTTACAAAAACATTCAGTACTTC
j_gene: TRBJ2-2; abundance: .; v_gene: TRBV7-2; d_gene: .; CDR3aa: CASSYQGGVNGELFF; CDR3nt: TGTGCCAGCAGCTACCAGGGCGGGGTGAACGGGGAGCTGTTTTTT